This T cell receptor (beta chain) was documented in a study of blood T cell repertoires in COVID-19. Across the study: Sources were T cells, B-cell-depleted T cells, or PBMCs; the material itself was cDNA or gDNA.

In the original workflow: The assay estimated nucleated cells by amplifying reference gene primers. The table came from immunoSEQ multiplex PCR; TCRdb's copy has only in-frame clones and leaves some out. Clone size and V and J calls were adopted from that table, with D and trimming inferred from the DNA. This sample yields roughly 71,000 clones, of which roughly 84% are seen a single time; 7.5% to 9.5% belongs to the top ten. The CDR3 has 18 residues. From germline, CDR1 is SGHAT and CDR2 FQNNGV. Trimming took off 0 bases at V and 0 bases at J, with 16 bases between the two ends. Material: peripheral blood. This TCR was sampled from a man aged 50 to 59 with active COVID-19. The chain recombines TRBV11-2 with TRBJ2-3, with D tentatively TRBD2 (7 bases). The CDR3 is CASSLDLRGGRSTDTQYF. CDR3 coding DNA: TGTGCCAGCAGCTTAGATCTGAGGGGGGGCCGGAGCACAGATACGCAGTATTTT.